This is a list of T cell receptor beta chains from one sample in a study of T cells after yellow fever vaccination. A single record per CDR3 protein comes from TCRdb applying MiXCR to the 5' RACE reads. The sample gives 200,000 to 300,000 distinct CDR3 sequences, under 15% of which show up once; around 0.55% is in the top ten. This specimen was CD4+ T cells sorted from PBMCs, taken 45 days after the yellow fever booster vaccination. These receptors came from a man aged 25-45 years who received the YFV17D yellow fever vaccine. The CDR3 runs from the conserved cysteine through the conserved F or W. A D gene is named only where the DNA matches it firmly. Size is stated for part of the rows, as once, few or many counts, or as a class when the clone is expanded.

d_call,v_call,j_call,clone_size,cdr3_nt,cdr3_aa
-,TRBV6-2/TRBV6-3,TRBJ1-3,once,TGTGCCAGCAGTTACTCTGCAGGAGGAGGAGGAGGAAACACCATATATTTT,CASSYSAGGGGGNTIYF
TRBD2,TRBV4-3,TRBJ2-7,-,TGCGCCAGCAGCCAAGCTCGAGAGCGGGAGGGAAACTACGAGCAGTACTTC,CASSQAREREGNYEQYF
-,TRBV10-3,TRBJ2-2,few,TGTGCCATCAGTGAGTCCACAGCCGACTCCGGGGAGCTGTTTTTT,CAISESTADSGELFF
TRBD2,TRBV20-1,TRBJ2-1,many,TGCAGTGCTAGAGCGGGGGCGGGAGGGTCAAATGAGCAGTTCTTC,CSARAGAGGSNEQFF
-,TRBV12-3/TRBV12-4,TRBJ2-5,-,TGTGCCAGCAGTCCGTACTCAGCGCGGGGGACCCAGTACTTC,CASSPYSARGTQYF
-,TRBV24-1,TRBJ2-1,few,TGTGCCACCAGTGACGGGGGGCTTAATGAGCAGTTCTTC,CATSDGGLNEQFF
-,TRBV29-1,TRBJ2-1,-,TGCAGCGTTGACCCGGACAGCTCCTACAATGAGCAGTTCTTC,CSVDPDSSYNEQFF
-,TRBV12-3/TRBV12-4,TRBJ2-7,few,TGTGCCAGCAGCCCCCAAGGCTCCGAGCAGTACTTC,CASSPQGSEQYF
TRBD2,TRBV7-8,TRBJ2-1,-,TGTGCCAGCAGCCTGGCTAGCGGGAGGGGTCCTGAGCAGTTCTTC,CASSLASGRGPEQFF
-,TRBV7-2,TRBJ2-3,few,TGTGCCAGCAGCCGCGGGACAGACACAGATACGCAGTATTTT,CASSRGTDTDTQYF
TRBD2,TRBV19,TRBJ2-7,-,TGTGCCAGTAGTGCAGGCCGGGACTACTACGAGCAGTACTTC,CASSAGRDYYEQYF
-,TRBV7-6,TRBJ1-1,-,TGTGCCAGCAGCTTGCCCCAGGGAGAGACTGAAGCTTTCTTT,CASSLPQGETEAFF
TRBD2,TRBV11-2,TRBJ2-7,-,TGTGCCAGCAGCTTAGGTGGGACTAGCGGCGCGGACGAGCAGTACTTC,CASSLGGTSGADEQYF
-,TRBV6-1,TRBJ2-5,few,TGTGCCAGCAGAGCCGGGCTGGGAGAGACCCAGTACTTC,CASRAGLGETQYF
-,TRBV18,TRBJ1-5,few,TGTGCCAGCTCACCAAGGGCAGGGAGAGATCAGCCCCAGCATTTT,CASSPRAGRDQPQHF
-,TRBV29-1,TRBJ2-5,-,TGCAGCGTTTTGTCCGGGACAGCGCTAAGGGGGGCCCAGTACTTC,CSVLSGTALRGAQYF
-,TRBV12-3/TRBV12-4,TRBJ2-5,few,TGTGCCAGCAGTAGGCGAAGCCAAGAGACCCAGTACTTC,CASSRRSQETQYF
-,TRBV20-1,TRBJ2-7,few,TGCAGTGCTAGAGTACCGGGATTAGAGCCTTACGAGCAGTACTTC,CSARVPGLEPYEQYF
-,TRBV20-1,TRBJ2-1,few,TGCAGTGCTTCCCCTGACTACGGGCAGTTCTTC,CSASPDYGQFF
-,TRBV29-1,TRBJ2-7,-,TGCAGCGTTGGTACAGGTATCGACGAGCAGTACTTC,CSVGTGIDEQYF
-,TRBV27,TRBJ1-5,-,TGTGCCAGCAGTCCTCAGGGACCCCCCCAGCCCCAGCATTTT,CASSPQGPPQPQHF
-,TRBV24-1,TRBJ2-3,-,TGTGCCACCAGTGACCCGAGGGGGGGTCCAGATACGCAGTATTTT,CATSDPRGGPDTQYF
TRBD2,TRBV20-1,TRBJ2-7,few,TGCAGTGCTAGAGATTCGCTCGGCGGGAGGTACGAGCAGTACTTC,CSARDSLGGRYEQYF
-,TRBV12-3/TRBV12-4,TRBJ2-1,few,TGTGCCAGCAGTTTAGAGACTCGGTCCATTGAGCAGTTCTTC,CASSLETRSIEQFF
-,TRBV14,TRBJ1-1,-,TGTGCCAGCAGCCAAGAAGGTGGGGCTTTCTTT,CASSQEGGAFF
-,TRBV6-5,TRBJ1-1,few,TGTGCCAGCAGTTACCCGACTGGGCAAAGGAACACTGAAGCTTTCTTT,CASSYPTGQRNTEAFF